This TCR beta chain was identified in a study of OX40 agonist ivuxolimab in advanced cancers. The overall study: Three partial responders included one hepatocellular carcinoma patient and two cutaneous melanoma patients. Study results and caveats: Expanded clones were, on average, more numerous in CD8+ T cells than in CD4+.

Any history of autoimmune disease or systemic immunosuppression disqualified patients. Germline V gene sequence: CDR1 SEHNR, CDR2 FQNEAQ (reference sequence). The CDR3 spans 16 residues. V lost 0 bases to trimming and J lost 3 bases, with 12 bases between them. Worth noting for this clone: As yet, its antigen is unknown.

Assay: immunoSEQ multiplex PCR; the TCRdb copy retains only in-frame clones and omits some. The profile shows around 100,000 clones, 90% of them singletons. The sample here was CD4+ or CD8+ T cells sorted from blood, taken in a trial of the OX40 agonist ivuxolimab. This receptor was obtained from an adult with an advanced solid tumor such as melanoma, head and neck, liver or kidney cancer. The V gene is TRBV7-9, the J gene TRBJ1-5, with a possible D match to TRBD1 (5 bases). CDR3 loop: CASSLAGGLDNQPQHF. The CDR3 DNA reads as TGTGCCAGCAGCTTAGCGGGGGGACTTGACAATCAGCCCCAGCATTTT.